One and the same sample provided the 10 T cell receptor beta chains below, sequenced in a study of T cells in Graves' hyperthyroidism and ophthalmopathy. There were TCR beta CDR3 regions amplified from RNA transcripts. First-round RT-PCR with HTBI primers amplified the TCR CDR3 region. TCRdb redid the calling of the multiplex PCR reads with MiXCR, one entry per CDR3 protein. The repertoire holds 470,000 or so distinct CDR3 sequences, with less than 25% as singletons. Source material: blood. Receptors were obtained from a man aged 18 to 29 with Graves' hyperthyroidism.

There are many counts of this clonotype. J is TRBJ1-2 and V is TRBV7-8, with D unclear. The germline V gene has CDR1 SGHVS and CDR2 FQNEAQ. Between the trimmed V and J ends, which lost 4 bases and 8 bases, there was a span of 20 bases. The CDR3 extends over 15 amino acids. Written as DNA, the CDR3 is TGTGCCAGCAGCTCCTACAGAGACGGCCTACGGGGCTACACCTTC. Amino acid sequence: CASSSYRDGLRGYTF.

V usage is TRBV6-1 and J usage is TRBJ2-5; TRBD1 is a possible D gene (5 bases). Trimming stripped 4 bases from V and 1 base from J, with 7 bases between. Germline values: CDR1 MNHNS, CDR2 SASEGT. CDR3 length equals 13 residues. The CDR3 region has the DNA TGTGCCAGCAGTGCGCAGGGCCAAGAGACCCAGTACTTC. Translation: CASSAQGQETQYF.

This clonotype showed up many times. The chain is built from TRBV6-1 and TRBJ1-2; D not certain. The CDR3 has 12 residues. Germline values: CDR1 MNHNS, CDR2 SASEGT. Trimming took 0 bases from V and 8 from J, leaving 7 bases between them. The CDR3 DNA is TGTGCCAGCAGTGAAGCAGGGCAAGGCTACACCTTC. Translation gives CASSEAGQGYTF.

The V call is TRBV7-9, the J call TRBJ2-7; 10 bases map to TRBD2. Germline V gene data show CDR1 as SEHNR and CDR2 as FQNEAQ (reference sequence). This CDR3 is 15 amino acids long. V was pared by 5 bases and J by 3 bases, with 7 bases of the junction left unmatched. The CDR3 DNA is TGTGCCAGCAGCGCCACCGGGACTAGCGTCTACGAGCAGTACTTC. Translating it yields CASSATGTSVYEQYF.

Many counts were recorded for this clonotype. An end of the junction does not agree with germline; a read error may underlie this. The chain combines TRBV29-1 with TRBJ2-5, with D perhaps TRBD2 (5 bases). Germline CDR1 is SQVTM and CDR2 is ANQGSEA. The CDR3 sequence is 13 residues long. CDR3 amino acids: CSVEGELRETQYF. The CDR3 nucleotides read TGCAGCGTTGAAGGGGAGTTGAGGGAGACCCAGTACTTT.

There are a few counts of this clonotype. A much larger clone sits a single nucleotide away, making a read error possible. The V gene is TRBV14, the J gene TRBJ1-1; the D is unclear. The CDR3 has 13 residues. Trimming stripped 5 bases from V and 4 bases from J, with 11 bases between. In germline, CDR1 is SGHDN, CDR2 FVKESK. CDR3 protein: CASSFNSLTEAFF. CDR3 DNA sequence: TGTGCCAGCAGCTTTAACTCGCTCACTGAAGCTTTCTTT.

This clonotype was recorded many times. The CDR3 DNA reads TGTGCCAGCAGTTTCTGGGAGAACTACGAGCAGTACTTC. Its translation is CASSFWENYEQYF. The gene calls are TRBV12-3 or TRBV12-4 and TRBJ2-7, with D perhaps matching TRBD2 (5 bases). The CDR3 sequence is 13 residues long. Trimming left V 3 bases short and J 3 bases short, with 9 bases between.

This clonotype came up many times. This chain connects TRBV12-3 or TRBV12-4 to TRBJ1-1; 7 nucleotides match TRBD1. The CDR3 extends over 17 amino acids. Trimming cost V 6 bases and J 1 base; bases outside gene matches: 14. The CDR3 DNA is TGTGCCAGCAGGGGATCCCTCTACAGGGGTGGGAACACTGAAGCTTTCTTT. Its translation is CASRGSLYRGGNTEAFF.

The chain links TRBV15 to TRBJ2-2; a possible D gene is TRBD2 (5 bases). The germline gives CDR1 LNHNV, CDR2 YYDKDF (reference sequence). The CDR3 is made up of 15 amino acids. Trimming pared 0 bases from V and 7 bases from J, leaving 12 bases between. The CDR3 here is CATSRDRGSDGELFF. CDR3 DNA: TGTGCCACCAGCAGAGATAGAGGGTCAGACGGGGAGCTGTTTTTT.

This clonotype showed up just a few times. The chain combines TRBV20-1 with TRBJ1-5; 7 bases match TRBD1. J was trimmed by 4 bases and V by 6 bases; bases with no gene match: 9. The CDR3 contains 14 residues. Germline CDR1 is DFQATT and CDR2 is SNEGSKA (reference sequence). The DNA of the CDR3 is TGCAGTGCGCCGCACAGGGGATGGAATCAGCCCCAGCATTTT. It encodes CSAPHRGWNQPQHF.